These 13 T cell receptor beta chains came from one sample sequenced in a study of T cells in localized non-small cell lung cancer. The table came from immunoSEQ multiplex PCR; TCRdb's copy has only in-frame clones and leaves some out. This sample has more than 20,000 clones; roughly 90% occur once, and the top ten carry 25% to 30%. Source: peripheral blood, taken before any cancer treatment. The source of these receptors is a male donor aged 60 or older with stage I squamous cell lung carcinoma.

The table lists this clone with a few counts. The genes are TRBV30 and TRBJ1-1, with D unclear. This CDR3 has 14 amino acids. Trimming pared 0 bases from V and 0 bases from J, leaving 8 bases between. Germline V gene sequence: CDR1 GTSNPN, CDR2 SVGIG (reference sequence). CDR3: CAWSVRVLNTEAFF. The CDR3, as DNA: TGTGCCTGGAGTGTACGGGTCTTGAACACTGAAGCTTTCTTT.

The J gene is TRBJ1-5, the V gene TRBV15; no clear D. The V end was cut by 4 bases, the J end by 5 bases, with 9 bases between. Germline CDR1 LNHNV, CDR2 YYDKDF (reference sequence). This CDR3 is 13 amino acids long. The CDR3 DNA reads as TGTGCCACCAGCAACCAGAAATATCAGCCCCAGCATTTT. Translating gives CATSNQKYQPQHF.

This chain joins TRBV6-1 and TRBJ1-2; TRBD1 matches at 7 bases. Germline V gene lookup returns CDR1 MNHNS and CDR2 SASEGT. CDR3 size: 15 residues. V was pared by 10 bases and J by 4 bases, with 15 bases of the junction left unmatched. CDR3 nucleotides: TGTGCCATCCTCCTAGGGGGACAGACTTTCTATGGCTACACCTTC. Translating it yields CAILLGGQTFYGYTF.

This clone was observed a handful of times. V usage is TRBV27 and J usage is TRBJ2-3, with D tentatively TRBD1 or TRBD2 (5 bases each). The germline V and J ends were trimmed by 6 bases and 6 bases, with 16 bases remaining between them. This CDR3 has 14 amino acids. Germline loops: CDR1 MNHEY, CDR2 SMNVEV (reference sequence). CDR3 DNA sequence: TGTGCCAGCAGACCGTCCACGGGGCTGGATACGCAGTATTTT. It is translated as CASRPSTGLDTQYF.

This chain links TRBV27 with TRBJ1-4; D remains ambiguous. The CDR3 totals 14 residues. Germline assignment: CDR1 MNHEY and CDR2 SMNVEV (reference sequence). The V end was cut by 2 bases, the J end by 4 bases, with 8 bases between. Written as DNA, the CDR3 is TGTGCCAGCAGTTTAGCCGGGGTTAATGAAAAACTGTTTTTT. Translating it yields CASSLAGVNEKLFF.

This sequence joins TRBV6-6 and TRBJ1-2; the match to TRBD1 covers 8 bases. CDR3 size: 13 residues. CDR1 is MNHNY, CDR2 SVGAGI, per germline (reference sequence). Trimming took 6 bases from V and 1 from J; bases not matched to a gene: 1. CDR3 DNA sequence: TGTGCCAGCAGGGACAGGGTTAACTATGGCTACACCTTC. Protein product: CASRDRVNYGYTF.

This clone appeared a single time. V gene TRBV11-2 combines with J gene TRBJ1-4, with D hard to call. CDR1 is SGHAT, CDR2 FQNNGV, per germline. The CDR3 has 14 amino acids. V lost 2 bases and J lost 2, with 6 bases in between. DNA of the CDR3: TGTGCCAGCAGCTTAACAACTACTAATGAAAAACTGTTTTTT. This sequence encodes CASSLTTTNEKLFF.

This chain links TRBV29-1 with TRBJ2-2; D may be TRBD1 (5 bases). From germline, CDR1 is SQVTM and CDR2 ANQGSEA. There are 12 residues in the CDR3. The V end was cut by 7 bases, the J end by 5 bases, with 11 bases between. CDR3 in DNA: TGCAGCGCTCCTAGGGGAACCGGGGAGCTGTTTTTT. Translated, it gives CSAPRGTGELFF.

This rearrangement joins TRBV5-4 to TRBJ1-2, with D maybe TRBD1 (5 bases). CDR1 and CDR2 from the germline V gene are SGHNT and YYREEE (reference sequence). V gave up 0 bases and J gave up 8 bases, with 17 bases separating them. This CDR3 is 15 amino acids long. CDR3: CASSLGPAGTGGYTF. The CDR3 coding sequence is TGTGCCAGCAGCTTGGGGCCGGCGGGGACTGGGGGCTACACCTTC.

In DNA, the CDR3 is TGTGCCAGCAGCTTCCGGGACTCCTCCTACGAGCAGTACTTC. Amino acid sequence: CASSFRDSSYEQYF. V and J are TRBV14 and TRBJ2-7, with TRBD2 as a possible D gene (6 bases). The V end lost 5 bases, the J end lost 0 bases, and 11 bases lay between the germline ends. The CDR3 covers 14 residues. CDR1 and CDR2 (germline): SGHDN, FVKESK.

The chain has TRBV14 and TRBJ1-1; no clear D. V was trimmed by 6 bases and J by 5 bases, leaving 16 bases between them. CDR1 and CDR2 from the germline V gene are SGHDN and FVKESK. The length of the CDR3 is 14 residues. CDR3 bases: TGTGCCAGCAGTCCGGGCCCCGGGTTTACTGAAGCTTTCTTT. Its protein product is CASSPGPGFTEAFF.

V gene TRBV9 combines with J gene TRBJ1-4; TRBD1 aligns across 10 bases. Germline V gene sequence: CDR1 SGDLS, CDR2 YYNGEE. The CDR3 contains 16 residues. J lost 8 bases, V lost 2 bases, and 9 bases had no gene match. CDR3 residues: CASSVLGGQGKEKLFF. In DNA, the CDR3 is TGTGCCAGCAGCGTTTTAGGGGGACAGGGGAAGGAAAAACTGTTTTTT.

This chain uses TRBV6-1 with TRBJ2-7, with 7 bases matching TRBD1. From germline, CDR1 is MNHNS and CDR2 SASEGT. V was clipped by 8 bases and J by 0 bases; unmatched bases: 4. The CDR3 totals 13 residues. For the CDR3, the DNA is TGTGCCAGCCCCGGGGACAGCTCCTACGAGCAGTACTTC. Translated: CASPGDSSYEQYF.